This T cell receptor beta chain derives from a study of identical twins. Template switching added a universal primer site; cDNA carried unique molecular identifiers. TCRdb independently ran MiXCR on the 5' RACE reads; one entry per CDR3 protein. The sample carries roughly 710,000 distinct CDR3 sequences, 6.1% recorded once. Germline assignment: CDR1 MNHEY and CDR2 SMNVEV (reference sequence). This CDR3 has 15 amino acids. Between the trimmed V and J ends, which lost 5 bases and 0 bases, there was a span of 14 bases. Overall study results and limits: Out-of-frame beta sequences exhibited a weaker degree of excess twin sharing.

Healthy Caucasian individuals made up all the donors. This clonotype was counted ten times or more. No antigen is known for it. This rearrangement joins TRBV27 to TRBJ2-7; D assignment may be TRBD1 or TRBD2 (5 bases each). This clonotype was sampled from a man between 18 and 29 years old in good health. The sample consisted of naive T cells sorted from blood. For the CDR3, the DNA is TGTGCCAGCAGTCTGAGAGGGGCTCCCTCCTACGAGCAGTACGTC. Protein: CASSLRGAPSYEQYV.